The 10 T cell receptor beta chains below all came from one sample that was sequenced in a study of shared clonotypes between healthy human individuals. Naivety among CD8 cells was defined by CD45RO negativity and positive CCR7 selection, thereby excluding terminally differentiated effector memory CD45RA+ cells. Assay: immunoSEQ multiplex PCR; the TCRdb copy retains only in-frame clones and omits some. The sample comprises about 580,000 clones, 95% to 98% of which are singletons, and less than 0.35% rests with the top ten. Sequenced input: naive CD8+ T cells sorted from blood. The receptor source for this set is a man younger than 45 in good health.

This chain uses TRBV27 with TRBJ2-2, with D possibly TRBD1 on 5 matching bases. Trimming cost V 2 bases and J 6 bases, with 16 bases left between them. CDR1 and CDR2 (germline): MNHEY, SMNVEV (reference sequence). CDR3 length equals 16 residues. CDR3 region: CASSLTEPGFPGELFF. For the CDR3, the DNA is TGTGCCAGCAGTTTAACTGAACCAGGGTTTCCCGGGGAGCTGTTTTTT.

This clone was detected only once. The chain has TRBV6-5 and TRBJ1-2, with a weak D call TRBD1 (6 bases). The CDR3 has 13 amino acids. Trimming took off 0 bases at V and 8 bases at J, with 10 bases between the two ends. The germline V gene encodes CDR1 MNHEY and CDR2 SVGAGI. CDR3 loop: CASSYSSDRGYTF. The CDR3, as DNA: TGTGCCAGCAGTTACTCTTCCGACAGGGGCTACACCTTC.

CDR3 nucleotide sequence: TGTGCCAGCAGTTACTCGGGGAGGGTGAAGAACACTGAAGCTTTCTTT. Its translation is CASSYSGRVKNTEAFF. The V call is TRBV6-6, the J call TRBJ1-1; D call uncertain. From germline, CDR1 is MNHNY and CDR2 SVGAGI (reference sequence). The CDR3 runs 16 residues. Trimming took 0 bases from V and 1 from J, leaving 12 bases between them.

This clone appeared once. The chain joins TRBV7-9 to TRBJ1-2; no clear D gene. V lost 6 bases and J 0 bases, leaving 8 bases between the germline ends. CDR1 and CDR2 (germline): SEHNR, FQNEAQ (reference sequence). The CDR3 consists of 13 residues. Written as DNA, the CDR3 is TGTGCCAGCAGACCGGACGCTAACTATGGCTACACCTTC. Encoded protein: CASRPDANYGYTF.

The chain couples TRBV7-9 to TRBJ2-7; TRBD2 matches 13 bases. Looked up from germline, CDR1 is SEHNR and CDR2 is FQNEAQ (reference sequence). This CDR3 has 16 residues. With V trimmed by 3 bases and J by 0 bases, 2 bases remained unmatched. CDR3: CASSFRTSGSSYEQYF. Written as DNA, the CDR3 is TGTGCCAGCAGCTTCCGGACTAGCGGGAGCTCCTACGAGCAGTACTTC.

The genes are TRBV19 and TRBJ2-3, with a weak D call TRBD2 (6 bases). This CDR3 spans 17 amino acids. V lost 0 bases and J lost 1, with 14 bases in between. The germline V gene encodes CDR1 LNHDA and CDR2 SQIVND (reference sequence). The CDR3 loop is CASSIEGLARRTDTQYF. The CDR3 DNA sequence: TGTGCCAGTAGTATAGAGGGTCTAGCGCGCCGCACAGATACGCAGTATTTT.

The V and J genes are TRBV27 and TRBJ2-4; D might be TRBD1 (5 bases). The CDR3 runs to 13 residues. The V gene lost 6 bases and the J gene lost 2 bases, with 8 bases spanning the gap. In germline, CDR1 is MNHEY, CDR2 SMNVEV (reference sequence). CDR3 sequence (DNA): TGTGCCAGCAGCCCAGGGACCAAAAACATTCAGTACTTC. It specifies CASSPGTKNIQYF.

The chain couples TRBV5-1 to TRBJ2-7, with 8 bases that match TRBD1. Looked up from germline, CDR1 is SGHRS and CDR2 is YFSETQ. Trimming took 4 bases from V and 7 from J; bases not matched to a gene: 7. The CDR3 is made up of 13 amino acids. DNA of the CDR3: TGCGCCAGCAGCCCAAGACAGGGGCAGGAGCAGTACTTC. It codes for CASSPRQGQEQYF.

The rearrangement links TRBV11-2 to TRBJ1-1; D gene uncertain. The germline V gene encodes CDR1 SGHAT and CDR2 FQNNGV. The CDR3 has 17 amino acids. The germline V and J ends were trimmed by 1 base and 3 bases, with 18 bases remaining between them. CDR3 sequence: CASSLVVWFEADTEAFF. In nucleotides, the CDR3 is TGTGCCAGCAGCTTAGTGGTGTGGTTTGAGGCGGACACTGAAGCTTTCTTT.

For the CDR3, the DNA is TGTGCCAGCAGACTTGGGACTACCCAAAATGCCTACAATGAGCAGTTCTTC. The encoded protein is CASRLGTTQNAYNEQFF. The rearrangement links TRBV27 to TRBJ2-1; 7 nucleotides line up with TRBD2. V lost 6 bases, J lost 2 bases, and 13 bases stayed unmatched. CDR1 is MNHEY, CDR2 SMNVEV, per germline (reference sequence). The CDR3 loop spans 17 amino acids.